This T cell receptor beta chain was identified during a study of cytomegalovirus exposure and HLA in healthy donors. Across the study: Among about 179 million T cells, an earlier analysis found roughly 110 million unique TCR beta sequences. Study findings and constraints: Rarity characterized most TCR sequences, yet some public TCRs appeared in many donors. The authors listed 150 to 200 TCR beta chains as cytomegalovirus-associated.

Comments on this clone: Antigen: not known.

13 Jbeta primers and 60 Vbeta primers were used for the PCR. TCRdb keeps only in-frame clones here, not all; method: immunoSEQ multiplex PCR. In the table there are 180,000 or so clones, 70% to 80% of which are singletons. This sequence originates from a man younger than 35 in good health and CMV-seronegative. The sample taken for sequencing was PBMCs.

CDR3 in amino acids: CASSLTIAKGYTF. CDR3 DNA: TGTGCCAGCAGCTTAACGATAGCGAAAGGCTACACCTTC. The chain couples TRBV7-8 to TRBJ1-2, with D hard to call. The CDR3 loop spans 13 amino acids. Germline V lookup: CDR1 SGHVS, CDR2 FQNEAQ. V lost 2 bases, J lost 8 bases, and 12 bases lay in between.